Described below is a single TCR beta chain sequence and its context. As yet, its antigen is unknown. This sample is drawn from a study of beta chain features in type 1 diabetes. Study conclusions and caveats: PCR may have favored shorter templates equally in patients and controls.

Sequenced material consisted of expressed TCRB transcripts (all of the isolated RNA was reverse transcribed). There were about 3.57 million reads on average in the naive, central memory and regulatory T cell samples. Libraries were prepared by immunoSEQ multiplex PCR; TCRdb keeps only in-frame clonotypes and omits some of them. Of 130,000 to 150,000 clones in the sample, around 7% were seen once. The CDR3 sequence is 17 residues long. The V and J ends lost 3 bases and 5 bases respectively, with 20 bases between them. Per the germline V gene, CDR1 is MDHEN and CDR2 is SYDVKM. The sequence came from a woman aged 25 to 39 in good health. The sequenced sample consisted of central memory CD4+ T cells from blood. The chain employs TRBV28 and TRBJ2-1; weak D call: TRBD2 (5 bases). CDR3 in amino acids: CASSFDLRTRLDNEQFF. The CDR3 DNA sequence: TGTGCCAGCAGTTTTGACCTCCGGACTCGTCTCGACAATGAGCAGTTCTTC.